Sequencing of this T cell receptor (beta chain) was carried out in a study of cytomegalovirus exposure and HLA in healthy donors. Study-level results: Presence/absence analyses rested on an assumption that sequencing depth was roughly uniform across donors. Most of the TCR beta V segments (in an earlier analysis) were productive either about 87% or about 30% of the time.

Points on this clone: Antigen specificity is unknown.

PCR amplification relied on 60 Vbeta primers (plus 13 Jbeta primers). Profiled with immunoSEQ multiplex PCR; TCRdb holds only in-frame clones, not every one. Of more than 150,000 clones listed, roughly 90% are singletons. V trimming: 2 bases; J trimming: 2 bases; junction bases outside the gene matches: 4. Germline CDR1 SGHVS, CDR2 FNYEAQ. CDR3 length: 15 amino acids. The sequenced sample was PBMCs. This sequence joins TRBV7-6 and TRBJ2-7; 9 bases agree with TRBD1. The TCR comes from a girl under three years old in good health and CMV-seronegative. The DNA for the CDR3 is TGTGCCAGCAGCTTACGCGGGACAGGGCCCTACGAGCAGTACTTC. Translating it yields CASSLRGTGPYEQYF. Full variable domain (missing parts from reference TRBV7-6 and TRBJ2-7): GAGVSQSPRYKVTKRGQDVALRCDPISGHVSLYWYRQALGQGPEFLTYFNYEAQQDKSGLPNDRFSAERPEGSISTLTIQRTEQRDSAMYRCASSLRGTGPYEQYFGPGTRLTVT.